The clone carrying this T cell receptor beta chain appeared a single time. This entry is derived from a study of blood T cell repertoires in COVID-19. The wider study: Researchers got acute and convalescent COVID-19 samples from the United States, Italy and Spain. T cells, B-cell-depleted T cells, or PBMCs supplied cDNA or gDNA.

Produced via immunoSEQ multiplex PCR; TCRdb's table is partial and in-frame only. The sample comprises some 320,000 clones, 90% of which are singletons, and around 2.7% rests with the top ten. V was trimmed by 4 bases and J by 5 bases, leaving 11 bases between them. The CDR3 is made up of 13 amino acids. Ages ranged from roughly 18 to 100 years, with residence in approximately 23 US areas. The source of this sequence is a man aged 55 to 70 who had recovered from COVID-19. The rearrangement joins TRBV12-3 or TRBV12-4 to TRBJ1-1; D may be TRBD1 (6 bases). Specimen: PBMCs or T cells enriched from blood (not recorded which). The CDR3 DNA sequence: TGTGCCAGCAGTTCAACAGGGCGTACTGAAGCTTTCTTT. Residues: CASSSTGRTEAFF.